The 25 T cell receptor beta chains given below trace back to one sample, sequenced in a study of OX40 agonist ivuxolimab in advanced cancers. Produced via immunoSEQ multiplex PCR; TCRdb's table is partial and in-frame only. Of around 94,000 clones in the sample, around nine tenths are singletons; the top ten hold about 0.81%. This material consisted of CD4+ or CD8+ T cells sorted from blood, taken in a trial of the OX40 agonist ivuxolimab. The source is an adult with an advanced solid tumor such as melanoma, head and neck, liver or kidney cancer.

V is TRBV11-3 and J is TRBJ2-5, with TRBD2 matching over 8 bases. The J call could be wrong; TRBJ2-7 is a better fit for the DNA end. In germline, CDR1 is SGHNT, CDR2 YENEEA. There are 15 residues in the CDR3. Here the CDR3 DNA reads TGTGCCAGCAGCCCCCCCGGGAGGGCCTCCGGCGAGCAGTACTTC. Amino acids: CASSPPGRASGEQYF.

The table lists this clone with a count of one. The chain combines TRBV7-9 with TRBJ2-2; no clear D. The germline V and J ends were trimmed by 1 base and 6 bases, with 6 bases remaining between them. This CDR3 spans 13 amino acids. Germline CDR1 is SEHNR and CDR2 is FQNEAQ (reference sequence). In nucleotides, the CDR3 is TGTGCCAGCAGCTTAGTATCTCCCGGGGAGCTGTTTTTT. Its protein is CASSLVSPGELFF.

The DNA for the CDR3 is TGTGCCAGCTCAACGAGGACTAGCGGTGGGGAGACCCAGTACTTC. This translates into CASSTRTSGGETQYF. The chain has TRBV18 and TRBJ2-5, with 10 positions matching TRBD2. Germline CDR1 reads KGHSH; CDR2 reads LQKENI. V lost 5 bases to trimming and J lost 5 bases; unmatched junction nucleotides: 8. There are 15 residues in the CDR3.

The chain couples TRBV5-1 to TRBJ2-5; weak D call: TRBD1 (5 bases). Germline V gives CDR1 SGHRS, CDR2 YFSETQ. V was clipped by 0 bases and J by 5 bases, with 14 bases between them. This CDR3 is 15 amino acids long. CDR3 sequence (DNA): TGCGCCAGCAGCTTGGAAGGCAGGGTATGGGAGACCCAGTACTTC. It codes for CASSLEGRVWETQYF.

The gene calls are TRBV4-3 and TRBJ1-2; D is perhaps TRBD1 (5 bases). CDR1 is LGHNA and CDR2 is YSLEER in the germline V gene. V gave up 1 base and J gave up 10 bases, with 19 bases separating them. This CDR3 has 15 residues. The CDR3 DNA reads TGCGCCAGCAGCCAAGGCTTCCGGGACGCTACGCCCTACACCTTC. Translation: CASSQGFRDATPYTF.

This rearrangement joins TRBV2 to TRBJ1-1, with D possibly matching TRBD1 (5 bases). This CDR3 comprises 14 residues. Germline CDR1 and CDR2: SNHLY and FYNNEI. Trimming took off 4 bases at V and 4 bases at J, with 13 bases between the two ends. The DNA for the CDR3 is TGTGCCAGCAGTGGCGAAGGGGCGGTCACTGAAGCTTTCTTT. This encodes CASSGEGAVTEAFF.

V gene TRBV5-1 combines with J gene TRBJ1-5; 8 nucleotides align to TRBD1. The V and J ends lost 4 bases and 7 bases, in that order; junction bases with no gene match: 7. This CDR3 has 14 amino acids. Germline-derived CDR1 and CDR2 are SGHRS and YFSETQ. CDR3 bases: TGCGCCAGCAGCGACACAGGGGGTCACCAGCCCCAGCATTTT. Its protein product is CASSDTGGHQPQHF.

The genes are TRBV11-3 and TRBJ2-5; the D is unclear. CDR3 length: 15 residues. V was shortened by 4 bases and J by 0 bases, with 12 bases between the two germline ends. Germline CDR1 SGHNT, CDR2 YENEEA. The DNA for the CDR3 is TGTGCCAGCAGCTACCAAGGGCTCCACCAAGAGACCCAGTACTTC. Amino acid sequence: CASSYQGLHQETQYF.

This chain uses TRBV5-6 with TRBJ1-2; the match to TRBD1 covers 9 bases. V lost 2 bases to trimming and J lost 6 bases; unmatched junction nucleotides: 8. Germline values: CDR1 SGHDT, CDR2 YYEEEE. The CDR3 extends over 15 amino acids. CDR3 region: CASSFRDRVLHGYTF. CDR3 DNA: TGTGCCAGCAGCTTTAGGGACAGGGTCTTACATGGCTACACCTTC. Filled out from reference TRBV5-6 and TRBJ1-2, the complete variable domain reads DAGVTQSPTHLIKTRGQQVTLRCSPKSGHDTVSWYQQALGQGPQFIFQYYEEEERQRGNFPDRFSGHQFPNYSSELNVNALLLGDSALYLCASSFRDRVLHGYTFGSGTRLTVV.

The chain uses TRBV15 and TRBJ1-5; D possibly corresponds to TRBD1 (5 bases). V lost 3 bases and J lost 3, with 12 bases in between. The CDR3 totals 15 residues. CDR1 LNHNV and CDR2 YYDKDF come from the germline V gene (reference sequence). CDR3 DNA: TGTGCCACCAGCAGGGGCGGCAGGGACAATCAGCCCCAGCATTTT. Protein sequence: CATSRGGRDNQPQHF. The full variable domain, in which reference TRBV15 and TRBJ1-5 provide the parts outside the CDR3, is DAMVIQNPRYQVTQFGKPVTLSCSQTLNHNVMYWYQQKSSQAPKLLFHYYDKDFNNEADTPDNFQSRRPNTSFCFLDIRSPGLGDTAMYLCATSRGGRDNQPQHFGDGTRLSIL.

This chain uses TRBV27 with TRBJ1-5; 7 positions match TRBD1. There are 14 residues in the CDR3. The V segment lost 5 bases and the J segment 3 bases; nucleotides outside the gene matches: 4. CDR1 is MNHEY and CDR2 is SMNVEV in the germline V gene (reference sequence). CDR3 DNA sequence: TGTGCCAGCAGTCGCGGACAGGCCAATCAGCCCCAGCATTTT. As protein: CASSRGQANQPQHF.

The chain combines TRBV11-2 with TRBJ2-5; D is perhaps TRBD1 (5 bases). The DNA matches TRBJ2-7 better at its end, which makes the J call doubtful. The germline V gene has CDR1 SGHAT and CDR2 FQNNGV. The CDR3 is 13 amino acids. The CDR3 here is CASSSGSSYEQYF. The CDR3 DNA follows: TGTGCCAGCAGCTCAGGGTCTTCCTACGAGCAGTACTTC.

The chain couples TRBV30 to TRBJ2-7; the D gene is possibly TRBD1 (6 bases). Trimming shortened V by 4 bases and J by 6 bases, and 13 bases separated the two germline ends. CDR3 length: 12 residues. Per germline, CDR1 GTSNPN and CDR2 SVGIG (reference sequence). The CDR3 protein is CAWTVRRGEQYF. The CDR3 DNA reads TGTGCCTGGACCGTACGCAGGGGCGAGCAGTACTTC.

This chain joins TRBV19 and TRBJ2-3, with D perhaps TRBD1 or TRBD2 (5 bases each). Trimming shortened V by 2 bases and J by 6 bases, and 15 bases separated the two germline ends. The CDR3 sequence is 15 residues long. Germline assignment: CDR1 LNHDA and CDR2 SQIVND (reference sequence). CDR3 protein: CASSIMGVSTDTQYF. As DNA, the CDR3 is TGTGCCAGTAGTATAATGGGGGTATCCACTGATACGCAGTATTTT.

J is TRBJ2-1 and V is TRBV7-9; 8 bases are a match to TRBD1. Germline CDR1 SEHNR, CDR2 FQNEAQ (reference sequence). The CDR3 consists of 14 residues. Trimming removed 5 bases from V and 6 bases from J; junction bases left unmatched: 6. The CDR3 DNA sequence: TGTGCCAGCAGCCCGACAGGGGCTCCCAATGAGCAGTTCTTC. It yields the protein CASSPTGAPNEQFF.

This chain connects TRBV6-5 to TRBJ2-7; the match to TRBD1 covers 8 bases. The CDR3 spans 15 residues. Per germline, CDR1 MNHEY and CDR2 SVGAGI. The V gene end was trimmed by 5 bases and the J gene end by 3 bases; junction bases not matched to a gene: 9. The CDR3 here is CASSPRIGTGYEQYF. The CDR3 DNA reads TGTGCCAGCAGTCCACGAATCGGGACAGGCTACGAGCAGTACTTC.

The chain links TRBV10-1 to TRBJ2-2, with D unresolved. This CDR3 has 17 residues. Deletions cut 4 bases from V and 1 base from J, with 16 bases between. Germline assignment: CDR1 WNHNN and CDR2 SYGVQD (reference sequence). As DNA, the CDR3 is TGCGCCAGCAGTGTACGACGTGTCAGCCAGAACACCGGGGAGCTGTTTTTT. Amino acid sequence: CASSVRRVSQNTGELFF.

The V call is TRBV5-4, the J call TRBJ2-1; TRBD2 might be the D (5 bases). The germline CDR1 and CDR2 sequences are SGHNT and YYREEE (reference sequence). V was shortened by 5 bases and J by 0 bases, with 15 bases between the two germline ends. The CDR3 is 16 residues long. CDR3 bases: TGTGCCAGCAGGGGAAGGTCGGGGAGCTCCTACAATGAGCAGTTCTTC. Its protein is CASRGRSGSSYNEQFF.

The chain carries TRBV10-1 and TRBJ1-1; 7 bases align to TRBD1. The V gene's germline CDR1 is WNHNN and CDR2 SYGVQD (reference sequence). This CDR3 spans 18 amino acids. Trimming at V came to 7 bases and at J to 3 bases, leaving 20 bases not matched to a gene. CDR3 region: CASTPKDYRGGGDTEAFF. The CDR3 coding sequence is TGCGCCAGCACCCCGAAGGATTACAGGGGAGGAGGGGACACTGAAGCTTTCTTT.

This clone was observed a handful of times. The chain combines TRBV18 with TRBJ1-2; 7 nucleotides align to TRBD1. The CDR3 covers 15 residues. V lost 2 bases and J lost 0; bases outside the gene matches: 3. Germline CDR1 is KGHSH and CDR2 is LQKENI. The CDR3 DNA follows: TGTGCCAGCTCACCAGCGGGACAGCCTAACTATGGCTACACCTTC. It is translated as CASSPAGQPNYGYTF. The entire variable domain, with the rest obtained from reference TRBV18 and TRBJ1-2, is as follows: NAGVMQNPRHLVRRRGQEARLRCSPMKGHSHVYWYRQLPEEGLKFMVYLQKENIIDESGMPKERFSAEFPKEGPSILRIQQVVRGDSAAYFCASSPAGQPNYGYTFGSGTRLTVV.

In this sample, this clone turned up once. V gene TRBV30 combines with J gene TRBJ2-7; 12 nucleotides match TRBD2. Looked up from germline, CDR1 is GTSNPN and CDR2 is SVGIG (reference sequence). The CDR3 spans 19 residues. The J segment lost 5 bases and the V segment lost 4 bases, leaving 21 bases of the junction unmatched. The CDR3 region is CAWKRRRRGLAGTNNEQYF. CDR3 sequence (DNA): TGTGCCTGGAAGAGGCGACGGCGCGGACTAGCGGGAACCAACAACGAGCAGTACTTC. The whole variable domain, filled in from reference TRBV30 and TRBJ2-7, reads SQTIHQWPATLVQPVGSPLSLECTVEGTSNPNLYWYRQAAGRGLQLLFYSVGIGQISSEVPQNLSASRPQDRQFILSSKKLLLSDSGFYLCAWKRRRRGLAGTNNEQYFGPGTRLTVT.

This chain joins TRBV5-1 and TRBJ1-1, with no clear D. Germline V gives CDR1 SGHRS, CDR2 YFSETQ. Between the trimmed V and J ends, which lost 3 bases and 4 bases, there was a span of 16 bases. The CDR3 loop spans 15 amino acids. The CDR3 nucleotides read TGCGCCAGCAGCTCCAGTATGGGAGGGATCACTGAAGCTTTCTTT. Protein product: CASSSSMGGITEAFF. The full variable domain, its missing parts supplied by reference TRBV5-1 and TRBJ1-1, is KAGVTQTPRYLIKTRGQQVTLSCSPISGHRSVSWYQQTPGQGLQFLFEYFSETQRNKGNFPGRFSGRQFSNSRSEMNVSTLELGDSALYLCASSSSMGGITEAFFGQGTRLTVV.

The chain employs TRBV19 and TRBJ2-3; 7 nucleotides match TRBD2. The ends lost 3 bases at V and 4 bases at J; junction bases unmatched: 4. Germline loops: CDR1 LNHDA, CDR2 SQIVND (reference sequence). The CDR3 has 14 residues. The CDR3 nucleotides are TGTGCCAGTAGTATCGGACGGGAGGCAGATACGCAGTATTTT. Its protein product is CASSIGREADTQYF. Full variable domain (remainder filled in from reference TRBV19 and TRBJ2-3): DGGITQSPKYLFRKEGQNVTLSCEQNLNHDAMYWYRQDPGQGLRLIYYSQIVNDFQKGDIAEGYSVSREKKESFPLTVTSAQKNPTAFYLCASSIGREADTQYFGPGTRLTVL.

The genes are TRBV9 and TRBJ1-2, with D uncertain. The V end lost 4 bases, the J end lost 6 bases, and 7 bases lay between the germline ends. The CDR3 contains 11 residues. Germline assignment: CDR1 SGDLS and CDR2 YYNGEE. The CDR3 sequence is CASSPSDGYTF. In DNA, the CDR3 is TGTGCCAGCAGCCCAAGCGATGGCTACACCTTC. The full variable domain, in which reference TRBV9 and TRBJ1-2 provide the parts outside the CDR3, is DSGVTQTPKHLITATGQRVTLRCSPRSGDLSVYWYQQSLDQGLQFLIQYYNGEERAKGNILERFSAQQFPDLHSELNLSSLELGDSALYFCASSPSDGYTFGSGTRLTVV.

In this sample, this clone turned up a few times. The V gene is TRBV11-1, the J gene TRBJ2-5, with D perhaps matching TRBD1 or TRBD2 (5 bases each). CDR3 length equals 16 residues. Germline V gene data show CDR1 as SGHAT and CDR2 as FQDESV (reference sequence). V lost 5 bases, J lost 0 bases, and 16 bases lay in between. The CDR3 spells CASSGRGLTDQETQYF. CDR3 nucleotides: TGTGCCAGCAGCGGACGGGGCCTTACAGACCAAGAGACCCAGTACTTC. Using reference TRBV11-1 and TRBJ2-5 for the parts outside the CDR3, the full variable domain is EAEVAQSPRYKITEKSQAVAFWCDPISGHATLYWYRQILGQGPELLVQFQDESVVDDSQLPKDRFSAERLKGVDSTLKIQPAELGDSAMYLCASSGRGLTDQETQYFGPGTRLLVL.